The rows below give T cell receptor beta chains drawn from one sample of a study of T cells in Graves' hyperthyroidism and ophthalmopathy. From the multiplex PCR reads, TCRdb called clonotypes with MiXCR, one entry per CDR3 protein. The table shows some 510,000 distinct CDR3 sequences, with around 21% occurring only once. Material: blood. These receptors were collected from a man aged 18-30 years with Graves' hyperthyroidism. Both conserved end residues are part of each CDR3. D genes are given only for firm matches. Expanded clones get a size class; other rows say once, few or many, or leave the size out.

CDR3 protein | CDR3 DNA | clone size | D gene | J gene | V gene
CAWSVRAPGSPQHF | TGTGCCTGGAGTGTACGGGCACCGGGATCGCCCCAGCATTTT | NA | NA | TRBJ1-5 | TRBV30
CASSTDQGPYEQYF | TGTGCCAGCAGCACAGACCAGGGCCCCTACGAGCAGTACTTC | NA | NA | TRBJ2-7 | TRBV7-2
CASSPLTGFLYEQYF | TGTGCCAGCAGCCCTTTGACAGGCTTCCTCTACGAGCAGTACTTC | NA | NA | TRBJ2-7 | TRBV28
CASSLGTSGNTIYF | TGTGCCAGCAGCTTAGGGACTTCTGGAAACACCATATATTTT | many | NA | TRBJ1-3 | TRBV7-6
CASSPRIYGYTF | TGTGCCAGCAGTCCACGGATCTATGGCTACACCTTC | many | NA | TRBJ1-2 | TRBV12-3/TRBV12-4
CASSLLGKDQPQHF | TGTGCCAGCAGTTTATTGGGGAAGGATCAGCCCCAGCATTTT | many | NA | TRBJ1-5 | TRBV28
CASSIQPGGELFF | TGTGCCAGTAGTATCCAGCCCGGAGGGGAGCTGTTTTTT | many | NA | TRBJ2-2 | TRBV19
CASFFFGTGEAFF | TGTGCCAGCTTTTTTTTCGGGACTGGGGAAGCTTTCTTT | few | NA | TRBJ1-1 | TRBV28
CAAKGRDYGYTF | TGTGCCGCGAAGGGCAGGGACTATGGCTACACCTTC | NA | NA | TRBJ1-2 | TRBV2
CSPLSGGNTEAFF | TGCAGTCCCCTTTCTGGGGGGAACACTGAAGCTTTCTTT | many | NA | TRBJ1-1 | TRBV20-1
CASSEVLTQETQYF | TGTGCCAGCAGTGAAGTGTTGACTCAAGAGACCCAGTACTTC | many | NA | TRBJ2-5 | TRBV6-1
CASSLIVAGAIYGYTF | TGCGCCAGCAGCTTGATCGTGGCAGGAGCAATCTATGGCTACACCTTC | many | NA | TRBJ1-2 | TRBV5-1
CASSYSLRQNTIYF | TGTGCCAGCAGTTACTCACTTCGGCAAAACACCATATATTTT | many | NA | TRBJ1-3 | TRBV6-5
CASSLRTSGDNQETQYF | TGTGCCAGCAGTTTGCGGACTAGCGGGGATAACCAAGAGACCCAGTACTTC | few | TRBD2 | TRBJ2-5 | TRBV28
CASSQELLGAEAFF | TGTGCCAGCAGCCAAGAACTTTTGGGCGCTGAAGCTTTCTTT | many | NA | TRBJ1-1 | TRBV3-1
CSVADWGMNEAFF | TGCAGCGTTGCCGATTGGGGCATGAATGAAGCTTTCTTT | many | NA | TRBJ1-1 | TRBV29-1
CASSYLSLGVKDTEAFF | TGTGCCAGCAGTTACCTTTCCTTAGGGGTAAAGGACACTGAAGCTTTCTTT | many | NA | TRBJ1-1 | TRBV6-5
CASSQMAAGVNYGYTF | TGCGCCAGCAGCCAAATGGCGGCGGGGGTTAACTATGGCTACACCTTC | NA | NA | TRBJ1-2 | TRBV4-1
CASGFPDRDVSNTEAFF | TGTGCTAGTGGTTTTCCCGACAGGGATGTATCAAACACTGAAGCTTTCTTT | many | TRBD1 | TRBJ1-1 | TRBV12-5
CASSLGGFGAEAFF | TGTGCCAGCAGCTTAGGTGGGTTTGGGGCTGAAGCTTTCTTT | many | NA | TRBJ1-1 | TRBV7-9
CASSVTRGDTEAFF | TGTGCCAGCAGTGTAACAAGGGGAGATACTGAAGCTTTCTTT | NA | NA | TRBJ1-1 | TRBV6-1
CSARGSRGQSYEQYF | TGCAGTGCTAGAGGGTCCAGGGGGCAGTCCTACGAGCAGTACTTC | NA | TRBD1 | TRBJ2-7 | TRBV20-1
CASSPGQWNEQYF | TGTGCCAGCAGCCCGGGACAGTGGAACGAGCAGTACTTC | few | TRBD1 | TRBJ2-7 | TRBV3-1
CASSPFPGSYEQYF | TGCGCCAGCAGCCCCTTCCCGGGCTCCTACGAGCAGTACTTC | few | NA | TRBJ2-7 | TRBV4-1
CASNVVAEAFF | TGTGCCAGCAACGTGGTCGCTGAAGCTTTCTTT | many | NA | TRBJ1-1 | TRBV6-1
CASSHGGTGGTEAFF | TGCGCCAGCAGCCATGGGGGGACAGGGGGCACTGAAGCTTTCTTT | many | TRBD1 | TRBJ1-1 | TRBV4-1
CASSPSTRVFYGYTF | TGTGCCAGCAGTCCCTCGACTAGGGTCTTCTATGGCTACACCTTC | NA | NA | TRBJ1-2 | TRBV6-5
CASSSTTFGAGELFF | NA | few | NA | TRBJ2-2 | TRBV5-8
CASRIELASYEQYF | TGCGCCAGCAGAATTGAGCTTGCATCCTACGAGCAGTACTTC | many | NA | TRBJ2-7 | TRBV5-1